Presented here are 8 T cell receptor beta chains from one specimen sequenced in a study of blood T cell repertoires in COVID-19. Some clones are missing from TCRdb's copy, which holds only in-frame ones; the method was immunoSEQ multiplex PCR. Of around 200,000 clones listed, 80% to 90% are singletons. Sample: peripheral blood. The receptors shown here come from a human donor with active or convalescent COVID-19. The donor label of this sample is uncertain.

The rearrangement links TRBV5-1 to TRBJ2-5; the match to TRBD1 covers 9 bases. Germline assignment: CDR1 SGHRS and CDR2 YFSETQ. V was pared by 4 bases and J by 4 bases, with 8 bases of the junction left unmatched. The CDR3 is 15 amino acids. The CDR3 spells CASSQTTGGGETQYF. The CDR3 DNA is TGCGCCAGCAGCCAAACGACAGGGGGTGGAGAGACCCAGTACTTC.

The rearrangement joins TRBV14 to TRBJ2-7; a possible D gene is TRBD2 (6 bases). CDR1 and CDR2 from the germline V gene are SGHDN and FVKESK. The length of the CDR3 is 13 residues. Trimming left V 1 base short and J 6 bases short, with 10 bases between. CDR3 sequence: CASSQALAIEQYF. CDR3 nucleotide sequence: TGTGCCAGCAGCCAAGCTCTAGCGATCGAGCAGTACTTC.

The gene calls are TRBV5-4 and TRBJ2-3, with D possibly matching TRBD2 (6 bases). Trimming pared 0 bases from V and 3 bases from J, leaving 11 bases between. The germline V gene has CDR1 SGHNT and CDR2 YYREEE (reference sequence). The CDR3 is 15 amino acids. This CDR3 is CASSLAGTWTDTQYF. CDR3 nucleotide sequence: TGTGCCAGCAGCTTGGCCGGGACTTGGACAGATACGCAGTATTTT.

V usage is TRBV2 and J usage is TRBJ2-2; D is perhaps TRBD1 (5 bases). V was pared by 2 bases and J by 3 bases, with 7 bases between. This CDR3 spans 14 amino acids. CDR1 and CDR2 from the germline V gene are SNHLY and FYNNEI. The chain's CDR3 is CASSEQGHTGELFF. CDR3 DNA sequence: TGTGCCAGCAGTGAACAGGGTCACACCGGGGAGCTGTTTTTT.

The chain joins TRBV18 to TRBJ2-3, with 9 positions matching TRBD2. V was clipped by 3 bases and J by 3 bases; unmatched bases: 7. Germline values: CDR1 KGHSH, CDR2 LQKENI. The CDR3 spans 16 residues. CDR3 DNA: TGTGCCAGCTCACCGTATAGCGGGGGAGAAACAGATACGCAGTATTTT. Its translation: CASSPYSGGETDTQYF.

This clone was seen once. The chain uses TRBV30 and TRBJ1-2, with TRBD1 matching 7 bases. Germline V gene sequence: CDR1 GTSNPN, CDR2 SVGIG (reference sequence). CDR3 length: 14 residues. V lost 3 bases to trimming and J lost 6 bases; unmatched junction nucleotides: 10. The CDR3 DNA reads as TGTGCCTGGAGCCGACCGGGACAGAAGGATGGCTACACCTTC. Translated: CAWSRPGQKDGYTF.

The chain carries TRBV27 and TRBJ1-5; D is unresolved. Trimming left V 3 bases short and J 6 bases short, with 15 bases between. Per the germline V gene, CDR1 is MNHEY and CDR2 is SMNVEV (reference sequence). This CDR3 is built from 15 residues. CDR3 amino acids: CASSLQTGRGQPQHF. CDR3 nucleotide sequence: TGTGCCAGCAGTTTGCAGACCGGGCGGGGTCAGCCCCAGCATTTT.

V is TRBV18 and J is TRBJ1-6, with no clear D. Per germline, CDR1 KGHSH and CDR2 LQKENI. This CDR3 spans 13 amino acids. Between the trimmed V and J ends, which lost 6 bases and 9 bases, there was a span of 12 bases. The CDR3 protein is CASSSGEGSPLHF. CDR3 coding DNA: TGTGCCAGCTCTTCAGGTGAGGGTTCACCCCTCCACTTT.